These 22 T cell receptor beta chains were sequenced from one sample in a study of T cells in Graves' hyperthyroidism and ophthalmopathy. The CDR3 regions of TCR beta were amplified from RNA transcripts. First-round RT-PCR targeting the TCR CDR3 was performed with the HTBI primer set. Each CDR3 protein gets one entry after TCRdb re-called the multiplex PCR reads with MiXCR. Of about 770,000 distinct CDR3 sequences detected, roughly a sixth appear once; the ten largest clones hold around 17%. Material: blood. The receptors were gathered from a woman aged 45-60 years with Graves' hyperthyroidism that later progressed to Graves' ophthalmopathy.

This clonotype was observed a few times. The rearrangement uses TRBV20-1 and TRBJ2-1; 12 nucleotides align to TRBD1. J lost 8 bases, V lost 5 bases, and 4 bases had no gene match. Germline assignment: CDR1 DFQATT and CDR2 SNEGSKA (reference sequence). This CDR3 region has 13 residues. CDR3: CSAWDRGLYEQFF. The CDR3 coding sequence is TGCAGTGCTTGGGACAGGGGGCTGTATGAGCAGTTCTTC.

The sample holds many counts of this clonotype. This chain uses TRBV6-1 with TRBJ1-5; tentatively, D is TRBD1 (6 bases). This CDR3 has 15 residues. V lost 7 bases, J lost 3 bases, and 16 bases lay in between. Germline loops: CDR1 MNHNS, CDR2 SASEGT. The CDR3 coding sequence is TGTGCCAGCATCATCGACAGGTCCCTCAATCAGCCCCAGCATTTT. Translating it yields CASIIDRSLNQPQHF.

The J gene is TRBJ1-2, the V gene TRBV12-3 or TRBV12-4, with D unclear. This CDR3 has 14 amino acids. The germline V and J ends were trimmed by 6 bases and 5 bases, with 16 bases remaining between them. For the CDR3, the DNA is TGTGCCAGCAGACGTTCTAGAAAAGTTTATGGCTACACCTTC. Its translation: CASRRSRKVYGYTF.

This clonotype appeared a few times. V and J are TRBV9 and TRBJ1-4; the D is unclear. The CDR3 spans 15 residues. CDR1 is SGDLS, CDR2 YYNGEE, per germline. V shed 1 base and J shed 0 bases, with 7 bases lying between them. The CDR3 here is CASSVKSATNEKLFF. The CDR3 region has the DNA TGTGCCAGCAGCGTAAAGTCAGCAACTAATGAAAAACTGTTTTTT.

The chain recombines TRBV20-1 with TRBJ2-1, with D possibly matching TRBD2 (5 bases). Germline CDR1 DFQATT, CDR2 SNEGSKA (reference sequence). V lost 4 bases and J lost 6, with 19 bases in between. This CDR3 has 15 amino acids. The DNA of the CDR3 is TGCAGTGCTAATAACGGCAACCTGGGGAGCAATGAGCAGTTCTTC. This sequence encodes CSANNGNLGSNEQFF.

J is TRBJ2-2 and V is TRBV9; TRBD2 matches 8 bases. This CDR3 spans 16 amino acids. The junction had 5 bases not matched to a gene; V was cut back by 3 bases and J by 1 base. The germline V gene has CDR1 SGDLS and CDR2 YYNGEE. In DNA form, the CDR3 reads TGTGCCAGCAGCGAGCACGGGGGGGTGAACACCGGGGAGCTGTTTTTT. Protein sequence: CASSEHGGVNTGELFF.

This chain joins TRBV7-2 and TRBJ1-1; possible D gene TRBD1, 5 bases. V was cut by 8 bases and J by 4 bases, with 14 bases left in between. The CDR3 runs to 13 residues. Germline assignment: CDR1 SGHTA and CDR2 FQGNSA. For the CDR3, the DNA is TGTGCCAGCTTTCGACAGCAGGGCACTGAAGCTTTCTTT. Translation gives CASFRQQGTEAFF.

This clonotype came up a few times. The chain couples TRBV9 to TRBJ1-2, with 8 bases aligning to TRBD1. V lost 4 bases, J lost 7 bases, and 9 bases stayed unmatched. Germline CDR1 and CDR2: SGDLS and YYNGEE. CDR3 length equals 14 residues. CDR3 amino acids: CASSPRRGLVGYTF. DNA of the CDR3: TGTGCCAGCAGCCCTCGCAGGGGGCTAGTTGGCTACACCTTC. The whole variable domain, remainder taken from reference TRBV9 and TRBJ1-2, is DSGVTQTPKHLITATGQRVTLRCSPRSGDLSVYWYQQSLDQGLQFLIQYYNGEERAKGNILERFSAQQFPDLHSELNLSSLELGDSALYFCASSPRRGLVGYTFGSGTRLTVV.

This clonotype was picked up many times. The chain has TRBV18 and TRBJ2-7, with 8 bases identical to TRBD1. CDR1 is KGHSH and CDR2 is LQKENI in the germline V gene. CDR3 size: 14 residues. Trimming removed 4 bases from V and 4 bases from J; junction bases left unmatched: 6. The CDR3 region is CASSQGQVLYEQYF. In DNA form, the CDR3 reads TGTGCCAGCTCACAGGGACAGGTCCTATACGAGCAGTACTTC. Using reference TRBV18 and TRBJ2-7 for the parts outside the CDR3, the full variable domain is NAGVMQNPRHLVRRRGQEARLRCSPMKGHSHVYWYRQLPEEGLKFMVYLQKENIIDESGMPKERFSAEFPKEGPSILRIQQVVRGDSAAYFCASSQGQVLYEQYFGPGTRLTVT.

This clonotype is a singleton in its sample. The rearrangement links TRBV9 to TRBJ1-3; no definite D call. This CDR3 comprises 17 residues. Deletions cut 0 bases from V and 4 bases from J, with 17 bases between. From germline, CDR1 is SGDLS and CDR2 YYNGEE. CDR3 amino acids: CASSVGGVKYDGNTIYF. CDR3 in DNA: TGTGCCAGCAGCGTAGGTGGGGTGAAGTATGACGGAAACACCATATATTTT.

In this sample, this clonotype turned up a few times. This chain joins TRBV6-2 or TRBV6-3 and TRBJ1-6; TRBD1 aligns across 8 bases. The CDR3 contains 13 residues. Trimming cost V 5 bases and J 12 bases; bases outside gene matches: 6. Germline loops: CDR1 MNHEY, CDR2 SVGEGT. CDR3 in DNA: TGTGCCAGCAGTCCTGGACAGGGTCTACCCCTCCACTTT. Protein product: CASSPGQGLPLHF.

This clonotype has a count of ten or more. V is TRBV27 and J is TRBJ2-3; 7 positions match TRBD2. Germline-derived CDR1 and CDR2 are MNHEY and SMNVEV (reference sequence). This CDR3 is built from 15 residues. Germline trimming cut 6 bases from V and 4 bases from J; bases unmatched to any gene: 10. The DNA of the CDR3 is TGTGCCAGCAGCTCGGCTCCGGGGGGTGCAGATACGCAGTATTTT. This gives the protein CASSSAPGGADTQYF.

This clonotype occurred many times. V gene TRBV20-1 combines with J gene TRBJ2-5, with a tentative D call TRBD2 (5 bases). V lost 6 bases and J lost 0, with 8 bases in between. Germline values: CDR1 DFQATT, CDR2 SNEGSKA (reference sequence). This CDR3 region has 12 residues. CDR3 region: CSATGNQETQYF. Written as DNA, the CDR3 is TGCAGTGCCACGGGAAACCAAGAGACCCAGTACTTC.

The genes are TRBV19 and TRBJ1-2, with 9 bases fitting TRBD1. The CDR3 consists of 14 residues. The J segment lost 5 bases and the V segment lost 6 bases, leaving 7 bases of the junction unmatched. CDR1 is LNHDA, CDR2 SQIVND, per germline (reference sequence). The CDR3, as DNA: TGTGCCAGTAGGTCGGGACAGGGATCGTATGGCTACACCTTC. Its translation: CASRSGQGSYGYTF.

This clonotype has at least ten counts. The chain is built from TRBV30 and TRBJ2-7; D might be TRBD1 or TRBD2, each matching 6 bases. Germline V gene lookup returns CDR1 GTSNPN and CDR2 SVGIG (reference sequence). Trimming removed 4 bases at V and 7 bases at J, with 20 bases between. There are 14 residues in the CDR3. The DNA for the CDR3 is TGTGCCTGGAACGGACCGGGGGCGGGTATGGAGCAGTACTTC. Its translation is CAWNGPGAGMEQYF.

The chain combines TRBV9 with TRBJ1-1; 8 bases fit TRBD1. V trimming: 3 bases; J trimming: 1 base; junction bases outside the gene matches: 5. The CDR3 is 15 residues long. The germline CDR1 and CDR2 sequences are SGDLS and YYNGEE. The CDR3 spells CASSGDRGPNTEAFF. In DNA form, the CDR3 reads TGTGCCAGCAGCGGAGACAGGGGTCCGAACACTGAAGCTTTCTTT.

This clonotype was seen many times. This sequence joins TRBV20-1 and TRBJ2-3; D call uncertain. Germline-derived CDR1 and CDR2 are DFQATT and SNEGSKA (reference sequence). The CDR3 loop spans 14 amino acids. The V and J ends lost 3 bases and 2 bases respectively, with 12 bases between them. The DNA of the CDR3 is TGCAGTGCTAGCTCAGCCCGCTCCACAGATACGCAGTATTTT. It is translated as CSASSARSTDTQYF.

The chain is built from TRBV19 and TRBJ2-1, with 8 bases identical to TRBD2. The CDR3 sequence is 14 residues long. V was pared by 3 bases and J by 9 bases, with 7 bases of the junction left unmatched. Germline V gives CDR1 LNHDA, CDR2 SQIVND (reference sequence). The CDR3 loop is CASSMSGGTGEQFF. The CDR3 coding sequence is TGTGCCAGTAGTATGAGCGGGGGTACGGGTGAGCAGTTCTTC.

This clonotype was counted many times. V and J are TRBV20-1 and TRBJ2-5; 13 bases map to TRBD2. Germline CDR1 is DFQATT and CDR2 is SNEGSKA (reference sequence). The V gene end was trimmed by 8 bases and the J gene end by 5 bases; junction bases not matched to a gene: 5. CDR3 length: 13 residues. CDR3 loop: CSQLAGGPETQYF. As DNA, the CDR3 is TGCAGTCAACTAGCGGGGGGGCCTGAGACCCAGTACTTC.

V gene TRBV6-1 combines with J gene TRBJ2-2; D unresolved. Germline V CDR1 and CDR2: MNHNS, SASEGT. Trimming took 6 bases from V and 4 from J, leaving 9 bases between them. The CDR3 is made up of 13 amino acids. Here the CDR3 reads CASSPVITGELFF. In DNA form, the CDR3 reads TGTGCCAGCAGCCCAGTTATCACCGGGGAGCTGTTTTTT.

This chain joins TRBV9 and TRBJ2-7; TRBD1 agrees at 7 bases. Germline-derived CDR1 and CDR2 are SGDLS and YYNGEE. This CDR3 is 16 amino acids long. V lost 3 bases, J lost 0 bases, and 9 bases stayed unmatched. CDR3 sequence reads: CASSEAPTGFSYEQYF. The CDR3 nucleotides are TGTGCCAGCAGCGAGGCCCCGACAGGGTTCTCCTACGAGCAGTACTTC.

This clonotype showed up just a few times. This chain connects TRBV6-6 to TRBJ2-1; D might be TRBD1 or TRBD2, each matching 5 bases. Trimming left V 0 bases short and J 9 bases short, with 12 bases between. Germline V gives CDR1 MNHNY, CDR2 SVGAGI (reference sequence). This CDR3 has 14 residues. The CDR3 nucleotides are TGTGCCAGCAGTTACTCCGGGACGATGGTTGAGCAGTTCTTC. It translates to CASSYSGTMVEQFF.